This T cell receptor beta chain was retrieved from a study of T cells after posttransplantation cyclophosphamide. TCRdb's table, derived via immunoSEQ multiplex PCR, lists solely in-frame clones and lacks some. The sample lists about 16,000 clones; around 84% were seen once. Regarding this clone: Its specificity is not known.

Sampled 1 year posttransplant, controls received myeloablative marrow transplants, methotrexate and a calcineurin inhibitor. The study, taken as a whole, reports: Blood and skin or GI T cell repertoires showed limited TRB overlap. Later blood repertoires were often dominated by clones from the donor CD8+ memory compartment. Recipient CMV seropositivity and CMV reactivation strongly tracked TRB clonality.

V lost 2 bases to trimming and J lost 2 bases, with 8 bases between them. Germline V gene sequence: CDR1 SGHTA, CDR2 FQGNSA. CDR3 length: 14 residues. This sequence originates from a female patient aged 18-30 years who received an allogeneic stem cell transplant from an unrelated donor, was CMV-positive, and had acute and chronic GVHD. The graft donor may have contributed some T cells. This material consisted of PBMCs, taken after allogeneic stem cell transplant with calcineurin inhibitor and methotrexate. The chain joins TRBV7-2 to TRBJ2-3; D call uncertain. CDR3 sequence: CASSLRRSTDTQYF. The CDR3 DNA is TGTGCCAGCAGCTTAAGGCGGTCCACAGATACGCAGTATTTT.